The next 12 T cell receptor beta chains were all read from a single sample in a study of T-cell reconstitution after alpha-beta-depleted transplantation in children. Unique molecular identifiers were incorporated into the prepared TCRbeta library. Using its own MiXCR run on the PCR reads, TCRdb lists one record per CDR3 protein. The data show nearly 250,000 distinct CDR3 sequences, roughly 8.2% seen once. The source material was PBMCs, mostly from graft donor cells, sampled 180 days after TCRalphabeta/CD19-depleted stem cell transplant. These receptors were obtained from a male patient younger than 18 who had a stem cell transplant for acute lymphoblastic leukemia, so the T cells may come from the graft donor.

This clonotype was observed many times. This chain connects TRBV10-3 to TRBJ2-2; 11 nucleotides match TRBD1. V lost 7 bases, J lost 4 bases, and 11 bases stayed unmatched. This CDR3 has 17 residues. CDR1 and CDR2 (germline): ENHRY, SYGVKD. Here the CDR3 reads CAITKGGTGGTTGELFF. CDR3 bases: TGTGCCATCACTAAAGGAGGGACAGGGGGTACCACCGGGGAGCTGTTTTTT.

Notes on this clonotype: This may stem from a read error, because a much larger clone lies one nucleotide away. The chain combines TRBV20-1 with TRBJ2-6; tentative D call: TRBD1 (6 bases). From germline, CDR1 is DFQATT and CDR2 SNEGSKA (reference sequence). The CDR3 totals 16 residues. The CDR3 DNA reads TGCTGTGCTAGACCACAGGGTTTGGCTGGGGCCAACGTCCTGACTTTC. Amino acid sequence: CCARPQGLAGANVLTF.

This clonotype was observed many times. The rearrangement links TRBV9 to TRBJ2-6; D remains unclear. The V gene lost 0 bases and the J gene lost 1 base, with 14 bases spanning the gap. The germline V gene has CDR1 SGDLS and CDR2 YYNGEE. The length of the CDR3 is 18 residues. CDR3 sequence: CASSVDPRPSSGANVLTF. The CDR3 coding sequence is TGTGCCAGCAGCGTAGACCCAAGGCCGTCTTCTGGGGCCAACGTCCTGACTTTC.

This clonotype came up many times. The CDR3 loop is CASSQRLRGSNQPQHF. CDR3 in DNA: TGCGCCAGCAGCCAAAGGCTTCGGGGGAGCAATCAGCCCCAGCATTTT. The V gene is TRBV4-1, the J gene TRBJ1-5, with a weak D call TRBD1 (5 bases). The CDR3 spans 16 residues. Germline lookup yields CDR1 MGHRA and CDR2 YSYEKL. Trimming pared 2 bases from V and 1 base from J, leaving 12 bases between.

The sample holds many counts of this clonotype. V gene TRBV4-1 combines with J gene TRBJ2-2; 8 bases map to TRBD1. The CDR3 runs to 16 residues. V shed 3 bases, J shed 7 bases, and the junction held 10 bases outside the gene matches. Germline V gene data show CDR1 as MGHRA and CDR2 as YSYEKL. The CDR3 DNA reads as TGCGCCAGCAGCCAGTCAGCGCAGGGGGCGTACGGGGAGCTGTTTTTT. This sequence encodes CASSQSAQGAYGELFF.

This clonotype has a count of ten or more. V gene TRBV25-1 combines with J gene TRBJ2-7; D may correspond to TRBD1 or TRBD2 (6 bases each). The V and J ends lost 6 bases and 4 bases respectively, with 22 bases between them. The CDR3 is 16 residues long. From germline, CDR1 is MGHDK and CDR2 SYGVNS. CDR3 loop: CASSPTRGGKIYEQYF. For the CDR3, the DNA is TGTGCCAGCAGCCCTACCAGGGGCGGGAAGATTTACGAGCAGTACTTC.

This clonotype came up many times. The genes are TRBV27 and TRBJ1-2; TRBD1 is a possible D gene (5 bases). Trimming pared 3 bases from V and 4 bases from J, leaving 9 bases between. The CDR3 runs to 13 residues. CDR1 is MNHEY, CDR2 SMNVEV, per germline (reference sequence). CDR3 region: CASSFGGSYGYTF. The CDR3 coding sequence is TGTGCCAGCAGTTTTGGGGGGAGCTATGGCTACACCTTC.

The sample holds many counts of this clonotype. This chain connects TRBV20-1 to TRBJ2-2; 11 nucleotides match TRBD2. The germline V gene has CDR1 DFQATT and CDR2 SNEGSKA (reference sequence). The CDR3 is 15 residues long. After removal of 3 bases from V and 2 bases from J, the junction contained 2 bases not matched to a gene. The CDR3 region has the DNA TGCAGTGCTAGGGGGACTAGCGGCAACACCGGGGAGCTGTTTTTT. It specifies CSARGTSGNTGELFF.

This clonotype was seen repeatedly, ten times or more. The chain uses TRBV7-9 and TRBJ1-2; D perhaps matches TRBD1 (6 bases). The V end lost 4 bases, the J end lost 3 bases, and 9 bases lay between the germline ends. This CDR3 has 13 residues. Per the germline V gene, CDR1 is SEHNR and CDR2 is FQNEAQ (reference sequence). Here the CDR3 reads CASSSGQYYGYTF. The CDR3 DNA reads TGTGCCAGCAGCTCCGGACAGTACTATGGCTACACCTTC. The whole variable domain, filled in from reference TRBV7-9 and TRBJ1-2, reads DTGVSQNPRHKITKRGQNVTFRCDPISEHNRLYWYRQTLGQGPEFLTYFQNEAQLEKSRLLSDRFSAERPKGSFSTLEIQRTEQGDSAMYLCASSSGQYYGYTFGSGTRLTVV.

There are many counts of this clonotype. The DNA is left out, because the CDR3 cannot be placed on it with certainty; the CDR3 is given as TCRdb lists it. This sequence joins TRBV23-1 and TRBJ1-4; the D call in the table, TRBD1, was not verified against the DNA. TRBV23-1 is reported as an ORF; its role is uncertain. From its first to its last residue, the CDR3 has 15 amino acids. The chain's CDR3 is CASSSGQREMKNCFF.

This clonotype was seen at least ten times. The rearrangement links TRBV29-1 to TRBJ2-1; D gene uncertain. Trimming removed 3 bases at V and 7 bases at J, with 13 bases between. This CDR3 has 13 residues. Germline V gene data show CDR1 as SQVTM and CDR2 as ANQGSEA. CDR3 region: CSVDRPTWNEQFF. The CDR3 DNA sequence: TGCAGCGTTGATAGACCAACCTGGAATGAGCAGTTCTTC.

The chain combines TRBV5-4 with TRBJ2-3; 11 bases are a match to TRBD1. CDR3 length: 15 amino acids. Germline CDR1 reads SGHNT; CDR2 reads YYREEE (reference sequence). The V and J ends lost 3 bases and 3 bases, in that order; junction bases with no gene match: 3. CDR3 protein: CASSSGQGATDTQYF. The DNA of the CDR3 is TGTGCCAGCAGCTCCGGACAGGGGGCTACAGATACGCAGTATTTT.